This passage covers 29 T cell receptor beta chains from one sample sequenced in a study of somatic mutations in cytotoxic T cells in rheumatoid arthritis. Produced via immunoSEQ multiplex PCR; TCRdb's table is partial and in-frame only. The table records approximately 19,000 clones, 80% to 85% of them present only once. The sample comprised CD8+ T cells sorted from blood. These receptors came from an adult with rheumatoid arthritis.

This clone was seen a few times. This chain connects TRBV27 to TRBJ2-7; D is possibly TRBD1 (5 bases). V was cut by 3 bases and J by 4 bases, with 13 bases left in between. This CDR3 is built from 14 residues. The germline gives CDR1 MNHEY, CDR2 SMNVEV (reference sequence). The CDR3 is CASSLWQGSYEQYF. The DNA of the CDR3 is TGTGCCAGCAGTTTGTGGCAGGGCTCATACGAGCAGTACTTC.

The chain employs TRBV5-4 and TRBJ1-3; no reliable D call. Trimming cost V 4 bases and J 2 bases, with 7 bases left between them. The germline CDR1 and CDR2 sequences are SGHNT and YYREEE (reference sequence). The length of the CDR3 is 13 residues. CDR3 amino acids: CASSLGAGNTIYF. CDR3 DNA: TGTGCCAGCAGCCTCGGGGCTGGAAACACCATATATTTT. The full variable domain, rest sourced from reference TRBV5-4 and TRBJ1-3, is ETGVTQSPTHLIKTRGQQVTLRCSSQSGHNTVSWYQQALGQGPQFIFQYYREEENGRGNFPPRFSGLQFPNYSSELNVNALELDDSALYLCASSLGAGNTIYFGEGSWLTVV.

J is TRBJ1-4 and V is TRBV2; TRBD1 agrees at 10 bases. This CDR3 comprises 15 residues. Germline V CDR1 and CDR2: SNHLY, FYNNEI. The trim removed 5 bases at V and 4 bases at J, leaving 4 bases unmatched. CDR3 DNA: TGTGCCAGCAGTAAAGGGACAGGGGTTAATGAAAAACTGTTTTTT. It yields the protein CASSKGTGVNEKLFF.

This rearrangement joins TRBV2 to TRBJ2-1, with 12 bases aligning to TRBD2. Germline lookup yields CDR1 SNHLY and CDR2 FYNNEI. V trimming: 8 bases; J trimming: 10 bases; junction bases outside the gene matches: 6. CDR3 length: 13 amino acids. Here the CDR3 reads CASLLAGGGEQFF. In DNA, the CDR3 is TGTGCCAGCCTACTAGCGGGAGGTGGAGAGCAGTTCTTC.

This clone occurred a few times. This chain uses TRBV7-9 with TRBJ2-7; 10 bases are shared with TRBD1. The V gene's germline CDR1 is SEHNR and CDR2 FQNEAQ (reference sequence). V lost 7 bases and J lost 4; bases outside the gene matches: 4. CDR3 length: 13 residues. CDR3 in DNA: TGTGCCAGCACCGGGACAGGGGAATACGAGCAGTACTTC. Its translation: CASTGTGEYEQYF.

This chain uses TRBV30 with TRBJ2-3; D gene ambiguous. Germline CDR1 and CDR2: GTSNPN and SVGIG (reference sequence). V gave up 4 bases and J gave up 1 base, with 12 bases separating them. The CDR3 length is 14 residues. CDR3 protein: CAWTSVLGTDTQYF. CDR3 in DNA: TGTGCCTGGACGTCGGTTCTAGGCACAGATACGCAGTATTTT.

This clone was seen more than once but under ten times. This chain links TRBV5-6 with TRBJ1-1; D might be TRBD1 (6 bases). Germline lookup yields CDR1 SGHDT and CDR2 YYEEEE. The length of the CDR3 is 14 residues. The V gene lost 6 bases and the J gene lost 3 bases, with 15 bases spanning the gap. The CDR3 here is CASTGGAVDTEAFF. The CDR3 bases are TGTGCCAGCACCGGGGGGGCGGTGGACACTGAAGCTTTCTTT.

The chain has TRBV6-6 and TRBJ1-2, with TRBD1 matching 7 bases. Germline lookup yields CDR1 MNHNY and CDR2 SVGAGI (reference sequence). CDR3 length: 14 amino acids. V lost 5 bases, J lost 2 bases, and 5 bases stayed unmatched. The CDR3 region has the DNA TGTGCCAGCAGTGCCGGACAGGCCAACTATGGCTACACCTTC. This translates into CASSAGQANYGYTF.

V usage is TRBV30 and J usage is TRBJ2-1; D is unresolved. CDR1 GTSNPN and CDR2 SVGIG come from the germline V gene (reference sequence). With 8 bases removed from V and 1 base from J, the gap between germline ends came to 12 bases. There are 13 residues in the CDR3. The CDR3 sequence: CAHKTSSYNEQFF. In DNA, the CDR3 is TGTGCCCACAAAACAAGTTCCTACAATGAGCAGTTCTTC.

The J gene is TRBJ1-3, the V gene TRBV15; the match to TRBD1 covers 7 bases. Germline V gene lookup returns CDR1 LNHNV and CDR2 YYDKDF (reference sequence). V lost 1 base, J lost 0 bases, and 0 bases stayed unmatched. The CDR3 consists of 15 residues. CDR3 sequence reads: CATSRAGGSGNTIYF. The CDR3 DNA sequence: TGTGCCACCAGCAGAGCAGGGGGCTCTGGAAACACCATATATTTT.

This sequence joins TRBV15 and TRBJ1-5; D is unclear. Trimming removed 5 bases at V and 4 bases at J, with 12 bases between. The length of the CDR3 is 14 residues. Germline CDR1 is LNHNV and CDR2 is YYDKDF (reference sequence). This CDR3 reads CATSPAAQNQPQHF. CDR3 DNA: TGTGCCACCAGCCCAGCGGCCCAAAATCAGCCCCAGCATTTT.

The chain couples TRBV10-3 to TRBJ2-3, with a possible D match to TRBD1 (7 bases). Germline values: CDR1 ENHRY, CDR2 SYGVKD. Trimming shortened V by 7 bases and J by 0 bases, and 11 bases separated the two germline ends. This CDR3 contains 14 residues. The CDR3: CAIKGAGSTDTQYF. The CDR3 DNA sequence: TGTGCCATCAAGGGGGCGGGAAGCACAGATACGCAGTATTTT.

The chain combines TRBV11-2 with TRBJ2-2; 8 bases agree with TRBD2. Germline CDR1 and CDR2: SGHAT and FQNNGV. V gave up 1 base and J gave up 5 bases; unmatched junction bases: 3. The CDR3 is 15 residues long. The CDR3 DNA reads TGTGCCAGCAGCTTAGTCGGACTAGCAACCGGGGAGCTGTTTTTT. Translation: CASSLVGLATGELFF.

In its sample, this clone was seen once. This rearrangement joins TRBV28 to TRBJ1-1, with 7 bases identical to TRBD1. V dropped 5 bases and J dropped 6; count of bases not matched to a gene: 15. The CDR3 has 16 amino acids. Germline CDR1 MDHEN, CDR2 SYDVKM. CDR3 coding DNA: TGTGCCAGCAGTCCACGCTCCGGGACAGTGGACTCTGAAGCTTTCTTT. Translating gives CASSPRSGTVDSEAFF.

The chain employs TRBV4-1 and TRBJ1-2, with D possibly matching TRBD1 (5 bases). Germline V gene lookup returns CDR1 MGHRA and CDR2 YSYEKL. V shed 3 bases and J shed 6 bases, with 17 bases lying between them. There are 15 residues in the CDR3. In DNA, the CDR3 is TGCGCCAGCAGCCATTACCCTGCGGAGGGGCATGGCTACACCTTC. It specifies CASSHYPAEGHGYTF.

The chain has TRBV5-1 and TRBJ2-1; 9 bases map to TRBD1. Germline V gives CDR1 SGHRS, CDR2 YFSETQ. V gave up 0 bases and J gave up 6 bases; unmatched junction bases: 1. CDR3 length: 14 residues. The CDR3 region has the DNA TGCGCCAGCAGCTTGGGGACAGGGGTCAATGAGCAGTTCTTC. This translates into CASSLGTGVNEQFF.

The DNA for the CDR3 is TGCAGCGTTGTCGAGTCTGGGGCCAACGTCCTGACTTTC. Translation: CSVVESGANVLTF. J is TRBJ2-6 and V is TRBV29-1; unclear D gene. The CDR3 consists of 13 residues. Germline V lookup: CDR1 SQVTM, CDR2 ANQGSEA. The V end was cut by 4 bases, the J end by 1 base, with 5 bases between.

The chain uses TRBV7-2 and TRBJ1-2; D is perhaps TRBD1 (6 bases). Trimming left V 0 bases short and J 8 bases short, with 22 bases between. This CDR3 contains 17 residues. CDR1 and CDR2 from the germline V gene are SGHTA and FQGNSA. Written as DNA, the CDR3 is TGTGCCAGCAGCTTAGCGACAGGCCGCTATATGGTTTGGGGCTACACCTTC. Residues: CASSLATGRYMVWGYTF.

The chain is built from TRBV28 and TRBJ2-1; D is possibly TRBD1 (5 bases). V dropped 7 bases and J dropped 2 bases, with 9 bases sitting between them. This CDR3 contains 13 residues. Germline V gene lookup returns CDR1 MDHEN and CDR2 SYDVKM. This CDR3 reads CASMIGAYNEQFF. CDR3 in DNA: TGTGCCAGCATGATAGGGGCCTACAATGAGCAGTTCTTC.

In this sample, this clone turned up a few times. V usage is TRBV10-3 and J usage is TRBJ2-7, with 9 bases that match TRBD2. Germline V gene data show CDR1 as ENHRY and CDR2 as SYGVKD. CDR3 length: 14 amino acids. V dropped 7 bases and J dropped 5; count of bases not matched to a gene: 9. The CDR3 sequence is CAITVTREGNEQYF. CDR3 DNA sequence: TGTGCCATCACGGTGACGCGGGAGGGTAACGAGCAGTACTTC.

The V and J genes are TRBV12-5 and TRBJ2-7; possible D gene TRBD2, 6 bases. V shed 4 bases and J shed 2 bases, with 9 bases lying between them. Germline V lookup: CDR1 LGHNT, CDR2 FRNRAP. This CDR3 spans 13 amino acids. The CDR3 loop is CASGSGLAYEQYF. DNA for the CDR3: TGTGCTAGTGGTTCGGGACTCGCCTACGAGCAGTACTTC.

This clone was seen only a few times. The chain links TRBV28 to TRBJ1-1; unclear D gene. The ends were cut back, 8 bases at V and 1 base at J, with 8 bases in the middle. Germline V gene data show CDR1 as MDHEN and CDR2 as SYDVKM. This CDR3 comprises 12 residues. In DNA, the CDR3 is TGTGCCAGCTCAGAGTGGAACACTGAAGCTTTCTTT. It translates to CASSEWNTEAFF.

The gene calls are TRBV7-8 and TRBJ2-5; D unresolved. From germline, CDR1 is SGHVS and CDR2 FQNEAQ. V dropped 5 bases and J dropped 2 bases, with 3 bases sitting between them. The CDR3 is 11 amino acids. The CDR3 DNA follows: TGTGCCAGCAGCGCGCAAGAGACCCAGTACTTC. It specifies CASSAQETQYF.

The chain carries TRBV10-3 and TRBJ2-1; TRBD2 matches at 14 bases. J gave up 0 bases and V 6 bases, and 7 bases lay outside the gene matches. The CDR3 is 18 residues long. The germline V gene encodes CDR1 ENHRY and CDR2 SYGVKD. DNA of the CDR3: TGTGCCATCAGAGAGGGACTAGCGGGAGAGGCCTCCTACAATGAGCAGTTCTTC. Its translation: CAIREGLAGEASYNEQFF.

The chain links TRBV10-3 to TRBJ1-2; D possibly corresponds to TRBD1 (5 bases). Trimming removed 0 bases at V and 1 base at J, with 18 bases between. CDR3 length: 18 residues. Germline V gene lookup returns CDR1 ENHRY and CDR2 SYGVKD. The CDR3 region has the DNA TGTGCCATCAGTGAGTCGAAAGCCAGGGCGTACAATAACTATGGCTACACCTTC. It is translated as CAISESKARAYNNYGYTF.

This sequence joins TRBV9 and TRBJ2-7; D unresolved. CDR3 length equals 12 residues. V gave up 1 base and J gave up 4 bases, with 6 bases separating them. Germline V gene sequence: CDR1 SGDLS, CDR2 YYNGEE. This chain's CDR3 is CASSVTDYEQYF. In nucleotides, the CDR3 is TGTGCCAGCAGCGTAACGGATTACGAGCAGTACTTC.

CDR3 DNA: TGTGCCAGCGTCAGTACACAAAGTCGGGCCAACGTCCTGACTTTC. Amino acids: CASVSTQSRANVLTF. The chain is built from TRBV5-6 and TRBJ2-6; D not certain. Germline V gene sequence: CDR1 SGHDT, CDR2 YYEEEE. This CDR3 is 15 amino acids long. V lost 7 bases to trimming and J lost 5 bases, with 16 bases between them. The full variable domain, in which reference TRBV5-6 and TRBJ2-6 provide the parts outside the CDR3, is DAGVTQSPTHLIKTRGQQVTLRCSPKSGHDTVSWYQQALGQGPQFIFQYYEEEERQRGNFPDRFSGHQFPNYSSELNVNALLLGDSALYLCASVSTQSRANVLTFGAGSRLTVL.

The chain links TRBV4-1 to TRBJ1-6; D is perhaps TRBD1 (6 bases). Germline V gives CDR1 MGHRA, CDR2 YSYEKL. This CDR3 spans 14 amino acids. Deletions cut 0 bases from V and 7 bases from J, with 7 bases between. The CDR3 sequence: CASSQDQGNSPLHF. CDR3 sequence (DNA): TGCGCCAGCAGCCAAGACCAGGGGAATTCACCCCTCCACTTT.

The chain joins TRBV20-1 to TRBJ1-1; D remains ambiguous. CDR3 length: 11 residues. Germline V lookup: CDR1 DFQATT, CDR2 SNEGSKA (reference sequence). Trimming pared 3 bases from V and 4 bases from J, leaving 6 bases between. The CDR3, as DNA: TGCAGTGCTAGGTGGGGCACTGAAGCTTTCTTT. It translates to CSARWGTEAFF.